This TCR beta chain is drawn from a study of blood T cell repertoires in COVID-19. Germline lookup yields CDR1 SGHAT and CDR2 FQNNGV. The CDR3 loop spans 13 amino acids. With 1 base removed from V and 13 bases from J, the gap between germline ends came to 11 bases. Generated by immunoSEQ multiplex PCR, the TCRdb table keeps only in-frame clones and is missing some. The repertoire has 150,000 to 200,000 clones, roughly 90% of them found once; the top ten carry approximately 0.5%. This clonotype was obtained from a man aged 50 or older with acute or convalescent COVID-19. The sequenced sample consisted of peripheral blood. V gene TRBV11-2 combines with J gene TRBJ1-6; unclear D gene. CDR3 nucleotide sequence: TGTGCCAGCAGCTTAGGGGTTAGAGGGCCCCTCCACTTT. This translates into CASSLGVRGPLHF.